This T cell receptor beta chain was retrieved from a study of blood T cell repertoires in COVID-19. Study information: PBMCs, B-cell-depleted T cells, or T cells provided the cDNA or gDNA that made up the material.

The V gene's germline CDR1 is LNHDA and CDR2 SQIVND (reference sequence). Trimming removed 7 bases from V and 0 bases from J, with 11 bases in between. This CDR3 contains 14 residues. TCRdb keeps only in-frame clones here, not all; method: immunoSEQ multiplex PCR. Of 360,000 or so clones listed, approximately 89% were seen once; the top ten hold under 5%. The rearrangement links TRBV19 to TRBJ2-3; D perhaps matches TRBD2 (5 bases). The sample comprised peripheral blood. The sequence was collected from a woman aged 60-70 years with COVID-19, enrolled during active disease. This chain's CDR3 is CASNQRISTDTQYF. CDR3 in DNA: TGTGCCAGTAACCAGCGGATCAGCACAGATACGCAGTATTTT.